A single sample gave rise to the 20 T cell receptor beta chains below, sequenced in a study of blood T cells in healthy people across ages. Sample-barcoded 5' priming and a J-beta primer mix drove a second PCR of roughly 7 to 11 cycles. TCRdb fed the 5' RACE reads into MiXCR, producing one record per CDR3 protein. This repertoire shows fewer than 1.5 million distinct CDR3 sequences, approximately 38% found once; its top ten account for roughly 8.2%. The source material was blood. The receptors shown here come from a woman under 30 in good health.

The chain carries TRBV12-3 or TRBV12-4 and TRBJ2-3; D might be TRBD2 (5 bases). This CDR3 region has 15 residues. V was pared by 5 bases and J by 1 base, with 13 bases between. DNA for the CDR3: TGTGCCAGCAGTGATTCTAGCCAACGCACAGATACGCAGTATTTT. It codes for CASSDSSQRTDTQYF.

On this clonotype itself: A junction end diverges from the germline sequence, so it may reflect a read error. This chain connects TRBV27 to TRBJ2-5, with D perhaps matching TRBD1 (6 bases). The better agreement between TRBJ2-7 and the DNA end casts doubt on the J call. Germline V lookup: CDR1 MNHEY, CDR2 SMNVEV (reference sequence). The CDR3 spans 14 residues. The CDR3 DNA is TGCGCCAGCAGTTTCCTACAGGGCTCCTACGAGCAGTACTTC. Amino acid sequence: CASSFLQGSYEQYF.

This clonotype was picked up many times. One end of the junction is discordant with germline, which a read error may explain. The chain links TRBV5-1 to TRBJ2-1, with TRBD2 as a possible D gene (6 bases). CDR3 length: 15 residues. Germline V gene sequence: CDR1 SGHRS, CDR2 YFSETQ. The CDR3 region has the DNA TGTGCCAGCAGCTTAGCGGCGGGGTCCTACAATGAGCAGTTCTTC. As protein: CASSLAAGSYNEQFF.

This clonotype was seen more than once but under ten times. The chain employs TRBV3-1 and TRBJ2-1; D remains unclear. Between the trimmed V and J ends, which lost 4 bases and 0 bases, there was a span of 7 bases. CDR3 length: 14 amino acids. From germline, CDR1 is LGHDT and CDR2 YNNKEL (reference sequence). The CDR3 loop is CASSPWSSYNEQFF. The CDR3 nucleotides are TGTGCCAGCAGCCCCTGGAGCTCCTACAATGAGCAGTTCTTC.

This clonotype appeared a single time. An end of the junction does not agree with germline; a read error may underlie this. The chain employs TRBV7-2 and TRBJ2-1; 8 bases are shared with TRBD2. The germline gives CDR1 SGHTA, CDR2 FQGNSA. This CDR3 region has 15 residues. The DNA of the CDR3 is TGTGCCAGCAGCTCTCTAGCGGGTACCTACAATGGGCAGTTCTTC. Translating gives CASSSLAGTYNGQFF.

CDR3 coding DNA: TGTGCCAGCAGTGATTTCGGGGAGACCCAGTACTTC. This encodes CASSDFGETQYF. V is TRBV27 and J is TRBJ2-5; D gene ambiguous. Trimming pared 5 bases from V and 5 bases from J, leaving 9 bases between. This CDR3 spans 12 amino acids. CDR1 and CDR2 from the germline V gene are MNHEY and SMNVEV (reference sequence).

The chain joins TRBV5-1 to TRBJ2-3, with 10 bases fitting TRBD2. The CDR3 covers 17 residues. Germline loops: CDR1 SGHRS, CDR2 YFSETQ. J gave up 8 bases and V 4 bases, and 16 bases lay outside the gene matches. The CDR3 here is CASSLSGTSASSATQYF. CDR3 bases: TGCGCCAGCAGCCTGAGCGGGACTAGCGCCTCAAGTGCTACGCAGTATTTT. The whole variable domain, filled in from reference TRBV5-1 and TRBJ2-3, reads KAGVTQTPRYLIKTRGQQVTLSCSPISGHRSVSWYQQTPGQGLQFLFEYFSETQRNKGNFPGRFSGRQFSNSRSEMNVSTLELGDSALYLCASSLSGTSASSATQYFGPGTRLTVL.

This clonotype has at least ten counts. V gene TRBV4-1 combines with J gene TRBJ1-2, with D maybe TRBD1 (6 bases). Germline CDR1 and CDR2: MGHRA and YSYEKL. Trimming left V 0 bases short and J 5 bases short, with 10 bases between. The CDR3 length is 14 residues. The CDR3 coding sequence is TGCGCCAGCAGCCAAGATATGGGGGCTTATGGCTACACCTTC. Amino acid sequence: CASSQDMGAYGYTF.

This sequence joins TRBV6-1 and TRBJ2-3, with 10 bases that match TRBD2. Trimming removed 6 bases from V and 0 bases from J; junction bases left unmatched: 9. Germline CDR1 is MNHNS and CDR2 is SASEGT. This CDR3 has 17 residues. CDR3 in DNA: TGTGCCAGCAGCCCCCGTTCGACTAGCGGGAGCACAGATACGCAGTATTTT. Encoded protein: CASSPRSTSGSTDTQYF.

V gene TRBV20-1 combines with J gene TRBJ2-1; no firm D call. The J call may be incorrect, as the DNA end agrees better with TRBJ2-7. The CDR3 is made up of 12 amino acids. Germline V gives CDR1 DFQATT, CDR2 SNEGSKA (reference sequence). The CDR3 coding sequence is TGCAGTGGAGGAAGGTCCTACAATGAGCAGTACTTC. This translates into CSGGRSYNEQYF.

In this sample, this clonotype turned up a few times. J is TRBJ2-4 and V is TRBV21-1; TRBD2 was called by the table and not checked on the DNA. TRBV21-1 is shown as a pseudogene. This CDR3 has 19 residues. CDR3 region: CASSAGTSGRGGAKNIQYF. The CDR3 DNA is TGTGCCAGCAGCGCCGGGACTAGCGGGAGAGGGGGGGCCAAAAACATTCAGTACTTC.

The chain couples TRBV18 to TRBJ1-1; D call uncertain. The CDR3 covers 12 residues. The V and J ends lost 1 base and 7 bases respectively, with 7 bases between them. CDR1 is KGHSH, CDR2 LQKENI, per germline. The CDR3 sequence: CASSPRRNEAFF. The CDR3 DNA sequence: TGTGCCAGCTCACCACGGCGGAATGAAGCTTTCTTT.

In this sample, this clonotype turned up a few times. This chain links TRBV9 with TRBJ2-3; the match to TRBD2 covers 11 bases. Germline assignment: CDR1 SGDLS and CDR2 YYNGEE. V lost 4 bases and J lost 0; bases outside the gene matches: 7. The CDR3 runs 17 residues. CDR3 amino acids: CASSTGLAVLSTDTQYF. CDR3 DNA sequence: TGTGCCAGCAGCACGGGACTAGCGGTTCTTAGCACAGATACGCAGTATTTT.

The chain uses TRBV9 and TRBJ2-7, with TRBD2 matching 11 bases. V shed 3 bases and J 0 bases; nucleotides not matched to a gene: 5. The length of the CDR3 is 16 residues. Germline V gene lookup returns CDR1 SGDLS and CDR2 YYNGEE. The CDR3 region is CASSEGGLADSYEQYF. CDR3 sequence (DNA): TGTGCCAGCAGCGAGGGGGGACTAGCGGACTCCTACGAGCAGTACTTC.

This clonotype has a handful of counts. The chain employs TRBV29-1 and TRBJ2-3; TRBD2 matches at 11 bases. The CDR3 is 15 residues long. The germline gives CDR1 SQVTM, CDR2 ANQGSEA. The ends lost 6 bases at V and 2 bases at J; junction bases unmatched: 7. The CDR3 region is CSVLGTSGFTDTQYF. Written as DNA, the CDR3 is TGCAGCGTCTTAGGGACTAGCGGATTCACAGATACGCAGTATTTT.

The chain couples TRBV10-1 to TRBJ2-3; TRBD1 might be the D (5 bases). Germline V gives CDR1 WNHNN, CDR2 SYGVQD (reference sequence). The V and J ends lost 3 bases and 4 bases respectively, with 14 bases between them. This CDR3 is built from 15 residues. This chain's CDR3 is CASSDPGQVADTQYF. CDR3 in DNA: TGCGCCAGCAGTGACCCAGGGCAGGTAGCAGATACGCAGTATTTT.

This rearrangement joins TRBV3-1 to TRBJ1-1; D is perhaps TRBD1 (5 bases). Germline-derived CDR1 and CDR2 are LGHDT and YNNKEL (reference sequence). Between the trimmed V and J ends, which lost 3 bases and 1 base, there was a span of 9 bases. The CDR3 runs to 14 residues. The CDR3 loop reads CASSQGRQNTEAFF. The CDR3 DNA sequence: TGTGCCAGCAGCCAGGGACGGCAGAACACTGAAGCTTTCTTT.

This clonotype occurred a few times. This chain uses TRBV10-3 with TRBJ2-3; D might be TRBD2 (6 bases). Germline V gene lookup returns CDR1 ENHRY and CDR2 SYGVKD. The CDR3 consists of 14 residues. V was pared by 6 bases and J by 1 base, with 11 bases between. In nucleotides, the CDR3 is TGTGCCATCAGCCCCGGGGGAGGCACAGATACGCAGTATTTT. Protein sequence: CAISPGGGTDTQYF.

The V call is TRBV5-1, the J call TRBJ2-3; TRBD2 matches 7 bases. The CDR3 extends over 17 amino acids. Per the germline V gene, CDR1 is SGHRS and CDR2 is YFSETQ. Germline trimming cut 3 bases from V and 6 bases from J; bases unmatched to any gene: 16. CDR3 coding DNA: TGCGCCAGCAGCTGGGGAGGGGCTAGCGGCGGTTCGGATACGCAGTATTTT. Translating it yields CASSWGGASGGSDTQYF.

This clonotype was seen more than once but under ten times. The chain employs TRBV2 and TRBJ2-3; the D is unclear. Trimming removed 8 bases from V and 8 bases from J, with 14 bases in between. The length of the CDR3 is 12 residues. From germline, CDR1 is SNHLY and CDR2 FYNNEI. CDR3 sequence reads: CASFVSNVTQYF. The CDR3 nucleotides read TGTGCCAGCTTTGTCTCGAATGTTACGCAGTATTTT.